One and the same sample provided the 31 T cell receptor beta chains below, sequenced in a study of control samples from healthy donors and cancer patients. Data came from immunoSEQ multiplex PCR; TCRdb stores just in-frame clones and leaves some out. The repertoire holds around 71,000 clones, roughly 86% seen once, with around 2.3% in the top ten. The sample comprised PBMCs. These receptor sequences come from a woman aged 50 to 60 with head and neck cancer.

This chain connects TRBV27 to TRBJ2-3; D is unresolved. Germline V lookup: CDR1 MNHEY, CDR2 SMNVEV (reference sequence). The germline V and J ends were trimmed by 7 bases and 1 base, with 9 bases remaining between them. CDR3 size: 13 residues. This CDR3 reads CASTLIGTDTQYF. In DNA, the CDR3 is TGTGCCAGCACCTTAATAGGCACAGATACGCAGTATTTT.

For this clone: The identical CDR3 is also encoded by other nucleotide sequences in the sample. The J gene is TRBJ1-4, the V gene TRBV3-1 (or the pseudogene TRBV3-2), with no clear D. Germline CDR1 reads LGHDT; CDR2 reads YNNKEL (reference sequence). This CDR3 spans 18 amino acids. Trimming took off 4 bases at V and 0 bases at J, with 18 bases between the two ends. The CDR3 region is CASSRSDIAGSTNEKLFF. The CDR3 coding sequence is TGTGCCAGCAGCCGATCCGACATTGCGGGGTCAACTAATGAAAAACTGTTTTTT.

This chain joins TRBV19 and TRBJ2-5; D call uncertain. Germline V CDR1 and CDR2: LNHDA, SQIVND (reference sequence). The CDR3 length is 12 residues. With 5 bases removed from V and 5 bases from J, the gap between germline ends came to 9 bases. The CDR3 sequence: CASSGIGETQYF. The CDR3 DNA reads TGTGCCAGTAGTGGGATCGGGGAGACCCAGTACTTC.

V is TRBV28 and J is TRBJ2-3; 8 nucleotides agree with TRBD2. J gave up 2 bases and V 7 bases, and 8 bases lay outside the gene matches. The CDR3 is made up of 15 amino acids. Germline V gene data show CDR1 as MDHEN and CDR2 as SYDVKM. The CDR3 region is CASKTGGPDTDTQYF. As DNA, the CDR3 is TGTGCCAGCAAAACGGGGGGGCCGGACACAGATACGCAGTATTTT.

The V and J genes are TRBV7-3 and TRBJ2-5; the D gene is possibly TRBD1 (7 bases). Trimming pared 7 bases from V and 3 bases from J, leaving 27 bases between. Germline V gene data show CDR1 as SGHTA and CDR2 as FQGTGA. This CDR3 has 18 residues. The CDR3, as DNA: TGTGCCAGCATCCTCACAGGGGACCCAAGGGCGGGGAAAGAGACCCAGTACTTC. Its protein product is CASILTGDPRAGKETQYF.

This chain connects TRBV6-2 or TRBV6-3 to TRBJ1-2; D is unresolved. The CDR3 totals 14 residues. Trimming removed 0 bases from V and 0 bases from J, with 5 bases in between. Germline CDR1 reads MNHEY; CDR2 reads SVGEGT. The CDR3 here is CASSYSRANYGYTF. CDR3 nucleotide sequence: TGTGCCAGCAGTTACTCGCGAGCTAACTATGGCTACACCTTC.

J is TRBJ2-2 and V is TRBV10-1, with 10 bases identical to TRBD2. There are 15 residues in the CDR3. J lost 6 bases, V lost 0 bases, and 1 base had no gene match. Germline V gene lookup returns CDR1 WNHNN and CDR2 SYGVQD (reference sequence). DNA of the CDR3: TGCGCCAGCAGTGAGTCAGCGGGGGGGCCCGGGGAGCTGTTTTTT. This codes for CASSESAGGPGELFF.

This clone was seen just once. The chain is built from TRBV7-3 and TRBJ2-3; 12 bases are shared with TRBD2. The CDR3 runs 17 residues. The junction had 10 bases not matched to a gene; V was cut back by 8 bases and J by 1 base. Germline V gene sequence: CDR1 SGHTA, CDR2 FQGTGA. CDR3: CASGTGLAGPGTDTQYF. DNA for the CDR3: TGTGCCAGCGGGACGGGACTAGCGGGCCCCGGCACAGATACGCAGTATTTT.

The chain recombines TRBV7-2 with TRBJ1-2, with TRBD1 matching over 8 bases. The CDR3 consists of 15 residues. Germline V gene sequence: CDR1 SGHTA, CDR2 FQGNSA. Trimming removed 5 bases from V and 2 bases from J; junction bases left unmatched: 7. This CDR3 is CASSPGTGANYGYTF. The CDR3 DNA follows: TGTGCCAGCAGCCCCGGGACAGGCGCCAACTATGGCTACACCTTC.

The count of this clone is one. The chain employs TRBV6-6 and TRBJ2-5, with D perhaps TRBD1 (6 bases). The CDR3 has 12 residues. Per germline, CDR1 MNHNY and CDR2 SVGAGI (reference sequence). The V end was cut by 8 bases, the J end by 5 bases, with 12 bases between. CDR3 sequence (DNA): TGTGCCAGCGGAGCAAGGGGGGAGACCCAGTACTTC. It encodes CASGARGETQYF.

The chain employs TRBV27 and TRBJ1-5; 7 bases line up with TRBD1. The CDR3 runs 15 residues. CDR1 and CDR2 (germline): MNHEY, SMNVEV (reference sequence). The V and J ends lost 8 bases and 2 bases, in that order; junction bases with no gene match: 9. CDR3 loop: CASGGGGGGNQPQHF. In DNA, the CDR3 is TGTGCCAGCGGAGGGGGCGGGGGAGGCAATCAGCCCCAGCATTTT.

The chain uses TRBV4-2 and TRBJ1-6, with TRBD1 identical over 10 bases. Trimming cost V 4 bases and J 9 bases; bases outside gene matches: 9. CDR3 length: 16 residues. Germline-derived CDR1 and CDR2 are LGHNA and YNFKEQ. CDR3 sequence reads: CASSPRQGATGSPLHF. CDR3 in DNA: TGTGCCAGCAGCCCTCGACAGGGGGCTACAGGTTCACCCCTCCACTTT.

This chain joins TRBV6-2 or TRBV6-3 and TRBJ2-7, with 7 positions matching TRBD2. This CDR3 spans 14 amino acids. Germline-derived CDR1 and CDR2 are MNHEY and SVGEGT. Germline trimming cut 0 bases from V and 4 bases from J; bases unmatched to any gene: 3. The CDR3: CASSYSMRGYEQYF. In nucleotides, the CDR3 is TGTGCCAGCAGTTACTCGATGCGGGGGTACGAGCAGTACTTC.

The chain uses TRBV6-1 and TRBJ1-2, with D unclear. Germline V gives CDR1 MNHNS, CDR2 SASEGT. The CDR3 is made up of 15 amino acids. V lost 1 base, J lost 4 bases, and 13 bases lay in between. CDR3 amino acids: CASSEGSTGGYGYTF. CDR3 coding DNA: TGTGCCAGCAGTGAAGGGTCCACCGGCGGCTATGGCTACACCTTC.

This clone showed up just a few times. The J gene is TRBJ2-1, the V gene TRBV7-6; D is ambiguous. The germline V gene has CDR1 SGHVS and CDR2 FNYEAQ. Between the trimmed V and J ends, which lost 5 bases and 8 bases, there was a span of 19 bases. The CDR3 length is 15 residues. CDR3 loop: CASSPTASSAHEQFF. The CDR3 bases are TGTGCCAGCAGCCCCACGGCTAGTTCGGCCCATGAGCAGTTCTTC.

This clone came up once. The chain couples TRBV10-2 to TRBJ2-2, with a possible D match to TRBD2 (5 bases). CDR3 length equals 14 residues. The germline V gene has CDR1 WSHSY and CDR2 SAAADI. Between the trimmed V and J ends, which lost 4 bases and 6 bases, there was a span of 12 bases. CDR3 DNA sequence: TGCGCCAGCAGTGTACGGGGTTCAGCCGGGGAGCTGTTTTTT. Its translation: CASSVRGSAGELFF.

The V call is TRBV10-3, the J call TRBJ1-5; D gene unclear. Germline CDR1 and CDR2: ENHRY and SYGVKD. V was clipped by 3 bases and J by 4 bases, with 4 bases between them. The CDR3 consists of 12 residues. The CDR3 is CAISESNQPQHF. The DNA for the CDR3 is TGTGCCATCAGTGAATCTAATCAGCCCCAGCATTTT.

The CDR3 DNA sequence: TGTGCCTGGTCGCTTGGGGGCTCGGATTCACCCCTCCACTTT. Amino acid sequence: CAWSLGGSDSPLHF. The chain couples TRBV30 to TRBJ1-6; the D gene is possibly TRBD1 (6 bases). Looked up from germline, CDR1 is GTSNPN and CDR2 is SVGIG (reference sequence). Trimming cost V 5 bases and J 8 bases, with 16 bases left between them. The CDR3 covers 14 residues.

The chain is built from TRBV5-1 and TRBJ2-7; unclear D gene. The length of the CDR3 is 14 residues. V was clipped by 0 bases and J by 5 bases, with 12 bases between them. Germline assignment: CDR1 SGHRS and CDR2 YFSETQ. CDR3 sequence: CASSLAGGYHEQYF. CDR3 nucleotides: TGCGCCAGCAGCTTGGCAGGTGGGTACCACGAGCAGTACTTC.

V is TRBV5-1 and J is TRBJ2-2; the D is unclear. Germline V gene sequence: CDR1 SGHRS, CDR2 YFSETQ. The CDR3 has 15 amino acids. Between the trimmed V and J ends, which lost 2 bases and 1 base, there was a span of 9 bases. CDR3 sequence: CASSFRSENTGELFF. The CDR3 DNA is TGCGCCAGCAGCTTCCGGTCAGAGAACACCGGGGAGCTGTTTTTT. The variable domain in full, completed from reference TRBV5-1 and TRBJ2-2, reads KAGVTQTPRYLIKTRGQQVTLSCSPISGHRSVSWYQQTPGQGLQFLFEYFSETQRNKGNFPGRFSGRQFSNSRSEMNVSTLELGDSALYLCASSFRSENTGELFFGEGSRLTVL.

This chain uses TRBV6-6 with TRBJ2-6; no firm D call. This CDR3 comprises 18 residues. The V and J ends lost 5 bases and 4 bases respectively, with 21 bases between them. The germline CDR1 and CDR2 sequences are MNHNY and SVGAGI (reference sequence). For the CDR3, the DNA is TGTGCCAGCAGTCCCCTTGGGGTAAGCCCTCGGGGGGCCAACGTCCTGACTTTC. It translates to CASSPLGVSPRGANVLTF.

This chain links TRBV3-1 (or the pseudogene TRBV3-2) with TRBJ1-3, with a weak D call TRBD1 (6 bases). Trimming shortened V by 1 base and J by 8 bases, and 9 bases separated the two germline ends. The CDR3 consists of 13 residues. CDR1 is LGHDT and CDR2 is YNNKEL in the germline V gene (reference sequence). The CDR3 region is CASSQAQGYTIYF. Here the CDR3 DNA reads TGTGCCAGCAGCCAAGCACAGGGATACACCATATATTTT.

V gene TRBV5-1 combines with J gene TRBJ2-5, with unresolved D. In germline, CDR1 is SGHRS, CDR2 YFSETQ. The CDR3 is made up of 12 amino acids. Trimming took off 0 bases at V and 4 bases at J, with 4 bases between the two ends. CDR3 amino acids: CASSLVGETQYF. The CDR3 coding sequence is TGCGCCAGCAGCTTGGTCGGAGAGACCCAGTACTTC. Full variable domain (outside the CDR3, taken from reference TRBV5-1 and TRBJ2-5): KAGVTQTPRYLIKTRGQQVTLSCSPISGHRSVSWYQQTPGQGLQFLFEYFSETQRNKGNFPGRFSGRQFSNSRSEMNVSTLELGDSALYLCASSLVGETQYFGPGTRLLVL.

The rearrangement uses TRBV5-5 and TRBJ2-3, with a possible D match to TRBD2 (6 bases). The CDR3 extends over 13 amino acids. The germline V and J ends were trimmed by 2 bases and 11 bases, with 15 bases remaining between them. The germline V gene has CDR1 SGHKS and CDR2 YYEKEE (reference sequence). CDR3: CASSFLAGYEQYF. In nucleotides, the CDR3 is TGTGCCAGCAGCTTCCTTGCGGGGTATGAGCAGTATTTT.

The CDR3 sequence is CASSTRGRGAGQGETQYF. CDR3 in DNA: TGTGCCAGCAGTACTCGTGGACGCGGGGCGGGGCAGGGTGAGACCCAGTACTTC. The gene calls are TRBV28 and TRBJ2-5; D possibly corresponds to TRBD2 (6 bases). Per the germline V gene, CDR1 is MDHEN and CDR2 is SYDVKM. V shed 5 bases and J shed 5 bases, with 27 bases lying between them. This CDR3 has 18 residues.

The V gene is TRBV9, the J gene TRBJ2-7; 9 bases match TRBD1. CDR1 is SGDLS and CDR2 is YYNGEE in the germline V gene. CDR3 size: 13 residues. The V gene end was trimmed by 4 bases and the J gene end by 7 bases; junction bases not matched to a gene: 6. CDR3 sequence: CASSSGTGREQYF. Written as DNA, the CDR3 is TGTGCCAGCAGCTCCGGGACAGGGAGGGAGCAGTACTTC.

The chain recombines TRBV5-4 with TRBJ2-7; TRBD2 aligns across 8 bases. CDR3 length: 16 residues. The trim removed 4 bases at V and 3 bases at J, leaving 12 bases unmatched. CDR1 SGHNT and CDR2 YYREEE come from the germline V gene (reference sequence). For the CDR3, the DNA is TGTGCCAGCAGCCCGGACGGGGGGGCCGTAAGCTACGAGCAGTACTTC. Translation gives CASSPDGGAVSYEQYF.

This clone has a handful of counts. Here the CDR3 reads CASSAMGKLGVGANVLTF. In DNA, the CDR3 is TGTGCCAGCAGTGCCATGGGGAAGTTGGGGGTCGGGGCCAACGTCCTGACTTTC. The genes are TRBV25-1 and TRBJ2-6, with D perhaps being TRBD1 or TRBD2 (5 bases each). Germline lookup yields CDR1 MGHDK and CDR2 SYGVNS. Trimming removed 4 bases at V and 4 bases at J, with 20 bases between. CDR3 size: 18 residues. Looking up the rest from reference TRBV25-1 and TRBJ2-6 gives the full variable domain: EADIYQTPRYLVIGTGKKITLECSQTMGHDKMYWYQQDPGMELHLIHYSYGVNSTEKGDLSSESTVSRIRTEHFPLTLESARPSHTSQYLCASSAMGKLGVGANVLTFGAGSRLTVL.

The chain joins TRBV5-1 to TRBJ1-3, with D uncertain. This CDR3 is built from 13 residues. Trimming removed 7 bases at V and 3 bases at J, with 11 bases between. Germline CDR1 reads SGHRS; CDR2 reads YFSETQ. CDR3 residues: CASGLGFGNTIYF. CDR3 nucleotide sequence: TGCGCCAGCGGGTTGGGGTTTGGAAACACCATATATTTT.

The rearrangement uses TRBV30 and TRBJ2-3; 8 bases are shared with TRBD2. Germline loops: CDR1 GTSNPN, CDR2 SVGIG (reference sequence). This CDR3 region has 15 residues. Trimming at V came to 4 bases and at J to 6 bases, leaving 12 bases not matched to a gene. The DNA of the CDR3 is TGTGCCTGGACTGGGGGTAGCGGGACGGGGGATACGCAGTATTTT. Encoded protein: CAWTGGSGTGDTQYF.

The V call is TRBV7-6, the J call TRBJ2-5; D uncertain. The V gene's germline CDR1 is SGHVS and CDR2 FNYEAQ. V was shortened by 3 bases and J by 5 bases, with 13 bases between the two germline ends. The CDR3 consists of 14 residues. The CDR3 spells CASSLSGVGETQYF. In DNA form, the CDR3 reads TGTGCCAGCAGCTTGAGTGGGGTGGGGGAGACCCAGTACTTC.